The rows below give T cell receptor beta chains drawn from one sample of a study of blood T cell repertoires in COVID-19. The table came from immunoSEQ multiplex PCR; TCRdb's copy has only in-frame clones and leaves some out. The sample includes about 74,000 clones, around 78% of them seen just once. The sequenced material came from peripheral blood. Source of these receptors: a human donor in a cohort sampled during active COVID-19. CDR3s include the opening cysteine and the closing phenylalanine or tryptophan. The D gene is left open where the match is weak. Size is omitted from some rows. Given values are once, few, many or a class for expanded clones.

J,D,size,V,DNA,CDR3
TRBJ1-1,NA,NA,TRBV7-8,TGTGCCAGCAGCTTACGCGACAAGAACACTGAAGCTTTCTTT,CASSLRDKNTEAFF
TRBJ2-7,NA,NA,TRBV5-4,TGTGCCAGCAGCGCGACTCGGGGGTCCTACGAGCAGTACTTC,CASSATRGSYEQYF
TRBJ1-6,TRBD1,NA,TRBV18,TGTGCCAGCTCACCTGGACAGGGAGATAATTCACCCCTCCACTTT,CASSPGQGDNSPLHF
TRBJ2-5,NA,NA,TRBV3-1/TRBV3-2,TGTGCCAGCAGCCATACAGGAGAGACCCAGTACTTC,CASSHTGETQYF
TRBJ1-5,NA,NA,TRBV2,TGTGCCAGCAGTGGAACAGGGTCGCAGCCCCAGCATTTT,CASSGTGSQPQHF
TRBJ1-5,TRBD1,NA,TRBV7-6,TGTGCCAGCAGCTCCGGGACAGGGGTGAATCAGCCCCAGCATTTT,CASSSGTGVNQPQHF
TRBJ2-5,NA,NA,TRBV3-1/TRBV3-2,TGTGCCAGCAGCCAAGCCGCTACAGAGACCCAGTACTTC,CASSQAATETQYF
TRBJ1-1,NA,NA,TRBV5-4,TGTGCCAGCAGCTCTCCTTGGGAGGGAATTACTGAAGCTTTCTTT,CASSSPWEGITEAFF
TRBJ2-3,NA,NA,TRBV7-6,TGTGCCAGCAGCTTAGCGGGAGTAGGAGATACGCAGTATTTT,CASSLAGVGDTQYF
TRBJ2-3,TRBD2,once,TRBV6-2/TRBV6-3,TGTGCCAGCAGTCCCAGCTCTAGCGGGAGTGGATATACGCAGTATTTT,CASSPSSSGSGYTQYF
TRBJ2-1,NA,NA,TRBV4-1,TGCGCCAGCAGCCTCCCAAGGGAGGTCGATGAGCAGTTCTTC,CASSLPREVDEQFF
TRBJ2-7,NA,NA,TRBV6-5,TGTGCCAGCAGTTCCACCGGTGTGGGCCTAACCTACGAGCAGTACTTC,CASSSTGVGLTYEQYF
TRBJ2-1,TRBD2,NA,TRBV5-4,TGTGCCAGCAGCGAAGGGATAAGAAGCGGGAGGTCCTACAATGAGCAGTTCTTC,CASSEGIRSGRSYNEQFF
TRBJ2-3,NA,once,TRBV4-2,TGTGCCAGCAGCCCCAAGGTTCTAGCTAGCACAGATACGCAGTATTTT,CASSPKVLASTDTQYF
TRBJ1-1,NA,NA,TRBV2,TGTGCCAGCAAGAGGACACCGAACACTGAAGCTTTCTTT,CASKRTPNTEAFF